This T cell receptor (beta chain) was captured in a study of blood T cell repertoires in COVID-19. About the study: Acute and convalescent COVID-19 samples came from the United States, Italy and Spain. Sources were T cells, B-cell-depleted T cells, or PBMCs; the material itself was cDNA or gDNA.

In the source study's methods: Reference gene primer amplification gave nucleated cell count estimates. Repertoires were generated with immunoSEQ multiplex PCR, while TCRdb's copy carries only in-frame clones and drops some. The DNA was the basis for D and trimming; V, J and clone size are from that table. In the table there are around 200,000 clones, around 82% of which are singletons. CDR3 length: 16 residues. Germline CDR1 LNHDA, CDR2 SQIVND (reference sequence). V gave up 1 base and J gave up 7 bases, with 16 bases separating them. Material for sequencing was peripheral blood. This TCR derives from a woman aged 80 or older with acute or convalescent COVID-19. This chain uses TRBV19 with TRBJ1-4; D is undetermined. The CDR3 protein is CASSIGSRGSGEKLFF. The CDR3 bases are TGTGCCAGTAGTATAGGGTCGCGAGGGTCGGGTGAAAAACTGTTTTTT.